The clone carrying this TCR beta chain was picked up one time. The sample is drawn from a study of blood T cell repertoires in COVID-19. About the study: COVID-19 samples from acute and convalescent phases originated in the United States, Italy and Spain. Sources were T cells, B-cell-depleted T cells, or PBMCs; the material itself was cDNA or gDNA.

Looked up from germline, CDR1 is SGHAT and CDR2 is FQNNGV. The CDR3 spans 16 residues. The trim removed 1 base at V and 3 bases at J, leaving 3 bases unmatched. Original processing methods: Estimated nucleated cell counts came from reference gene primer amplification. Here immunoSEQ multiplex PCR was the method, and the copy in TCRdb shows in-frame clones only, minus some. The DNA gave D and trimming, while V, J and clone size come from that table. The sample has a few hundred thousand clones; 80% to 90% are singletons. This clonotype was obtained from a middle-aged woman who had recovered from COVID-19. The material sequenced was peripheral blood. V gene TRBV11-2 combines with J gene TRBJ2-2; 9 nucleotides line up with TRBD1. The CDR3 region has the DNA TGTGCCAGCAGCTTAGCGGGACAGGGTTACACCGGGGAGCTGTTTTTT. Amino acid sequence: CASSLAGQGYTGELFF. Variable domain in full (rest from reference TRBV11-2 and TRBJ2-2): EAGVAQSPRYKIIEKRQSVAFWCNPISGHATLYWYQQILGQGPKLLIQFQNNGVVDDSQLPKDRFSAERLKGVDSTLKIQPAKLEDSAVYLCASSLAGQGYTGELFFGEGSRLTVL.